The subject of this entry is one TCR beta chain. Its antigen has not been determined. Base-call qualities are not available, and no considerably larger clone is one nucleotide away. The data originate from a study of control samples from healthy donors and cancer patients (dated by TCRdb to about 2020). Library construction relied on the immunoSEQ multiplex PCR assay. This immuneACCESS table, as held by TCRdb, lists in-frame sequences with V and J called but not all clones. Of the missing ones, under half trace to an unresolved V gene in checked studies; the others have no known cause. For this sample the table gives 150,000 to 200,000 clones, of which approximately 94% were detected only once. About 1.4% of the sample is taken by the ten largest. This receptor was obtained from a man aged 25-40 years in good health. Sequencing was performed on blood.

Read as DNA, the sequence is TGTGCCAGCTCACCCTCTCTAGCGGGAACGAACACCGGGGAGCTGTTTTTT. It encodes CASSPSLAGTNTGELFF. The chain joins TRBV18 to TRBJ2-2; TRBD2 lines up with 9 middle nucleotides. As encoded in the germline V gene, CDR1 is KGHSH while CDR2 is LQKENI. Trimming removed 3 bases from V and 0 bases from J; the gene matches leave 5 bases unexplained. The CDR3 runs 17 residues from the cysteine to the phenylalanine. The CDR3 DNA has 51 bases and is translated from base 1.